Listed here are 27 T cell receptor beta chains from one sample, sequenced in a study of PD-1 blockade in classical Hodgkin lymphoma. The repertoire was sequenced with immunoSEQ multiplex PCR; TCRdb's copy has only in-frame clones and lacks some. The table lists 15,000 or so clones, around nine tenths of them singletons. The time point is: cycle 4 day 1 (C4D1), after about 6 weeks of nivolumab. No patient escaped relapse after autologous stem cell transplantation, and brentuximab vedotin exposure varied. The CD4+ T cells used were purified from thawed PBMCs through magnetic negative selection. Sample: CD4+ T cells from blood, taken before the fourth cycle of nivolumab. Receptor source: a human donor with classical Hodgkin lymphoma.

The V gene is TRBV5-8, the J gene TRBJ1-6, with 7 positions matching TRBD1. CDR1 SGHTS and CDR2 YDEGEE come from the germline V gene. J gave up 9 bases and V 2 bases, and 17 bases lay outside the gene matches. This CDR3 spans 18 amino acids. CDR3 sequence (DNA): TGTGCCAGCAGCTTAGGGATTCGACAGGGTGGTATTGGTTCACCCCTCCACTTT. Translating it yields CASSLGIRQGGIGSPLHF. The entire variable domain, with the rest obtained from reference TRBV5-8 and TRBJ1-6, is as follows: EAGVTQSPTHLIKTRGQQATLRCSPISGHTSVYWYQQALGLGLQFLLWYDEGEERNRGNFPPRFSGRQFPNYSSELNVNALELEDSALYLCASSLGIRQGGIGSPLHFGNGTRLTVT.

This chain connects TRBV10-1 to TRBJ2-2; D not certain. This CDR3 has 13 residues. Germline values: CDR1 WNHNN, CDR2 SYGVQD (reference sequence). V lost 6 bases and J lost 6, with 11 bases in between. CDR3 region: CASSRDGAGELFF. In nucleotides, the CDR3 is TGCGCCAGCAGCAGAGACGGCGCCGGGGAGCTGTTTTTT.

The count of this clone is one. The genes are TRBV2 and TRBJ1-2; D perhaps matches TRBD1 (6 bases). V dropped 2 bases and J dropped 10 bases, with 17 bases sitting between them. The length of the CDR3 is 14 residues. In germline, CDR1 is SNHLY, CDR2 FYNNEI. In nucleotides, the CDR3 is TGTGCCAGCAGTGAAAATCCAGGGGTTTCTGTCTACACCTTC. It specifies CASSENPGVSVYTF.

The gene calls are TRBV4-3 and TRBJ1-2, with TRBD1 as a possible D gene (5 bases). The CDR3 contains 16 residues. The V end lost 0 bases, the J end lost 1 base, and 12 bases lay between the germline ends. CDR1 and CDR2 (germline): LGHNA, YSLEER. CDR3 sequence: CASSQEWGWINYGYTF. CDR3 nucleotide sequence: TGCGCCAGCAGCCAAGAATGGGGGTGGATTAACTATGGCTACACCTTC.

The chain employs TRBV28 and TRBJ2-7; D is ambiguous. CDR3 length equals 18 residues. From germline, CDR1 is MDHEN and CDR2 SYDVKM. Trimming stripped 3 bases from V and 5 bases from J, with 26 bases between. CDR3 DNA: TGTGCCAGCAGTTTCCCTATAACAGAGGTTCCCGTCTTGAACGAGCAGTACTTC. Its protein product is CASSFPITEVPVLNEQYF. Complete variable domain (other parts from reference TRBV28 and TRBJ2-7): DVKVTQSSRYLVKRTGEKVFLECVQDMDHENMFWYRQDPGLGLRLIYFSYDVKMKEKGDIPEGYSVSREKKERFSLILESASTNQTSMYLCASSFPITEVPVLNEQYFGPGTRLTVT.

This clone showed up just once. The chain joins TRBV5-1 to TRBJ1-5; possibly TRBD1 for D (6 bases). Per the germline V gene, CDR1 is SGHRS and CDR2 is YFSETQ. V lost 0 bases and J 1 base, leaving 14 bases between the germline ends. CDR3 length equals 17 residues. The CDR3 sequence: CASSLDGQTGSNQPQHF. The CDR3 nucleotides read TGCGCCAGCAGCTTGGACGGACAGACGGGGAGCAATCAGCCCCAGCATTTT.

The chain uses TRBV11-3 and TRBJ2-7; the match to TRBD1 covers 7 bases. V was clipped by 0 bases and J by 6 bases; unmatched bases: 2. From germline, CDR1 is SGHNT and CDR2 YENEEA. The CDR3 totals 13 residues. CDR3 in amino acids: CASSLEAGGEQYF. The DNA of the CDR3 is TGTGCCAGCAGCTTAGAGGCAGGGGGCGAGCAGTACTTC.

The chain combines TRBV10-3 with TRBJ2-2, with 7 nucleotides matching TRBD1. The V gene end was trimmed by 4 bases and the J gene end by 5 bases; junction bases not matched to a gene: 13. The CDR3 length is 17 residues. CDR1 is ENHRY, CDR2 SYGVKD, per germline. The CDR3 protein is CAISGPYTGAGTGELFF. The DNA for the CDR3 is TGTGCCATCAGTGGACCCTATACAGGGGCTGGGACCGGGGAGCTGTTTTTT.

The J gene is TRBJ2-1, the V gene TRBV6-4; D is perhaps TRBD2 (5 bases). Per the germline V gene, CDR1 is MRHNA and CDR2 is SNTAGT. The CDR3 contains 14 residues. With 5 bases removed from V and 2 bases from J, the gap between germline ends came to 10 bases. CDR3 nucleotide sequence: TGTGCCAGCAGTAGGGAGTCAGCCTACAATGAGCAGTTCTTC. Protein: CASSRESAYNEQFF.

This chain connects TRBV6-1 to TRBJ2-7; D is undetermined. The CDR3 contains 16 residues. CDR1 is MNHNS, CDR2 SASEGT, per germline. V lost 1 base and J lost 4, with 17 bases in between. The CDR3 is CASSEVWTYPSYEQYF. The CDR3 DNA reads TGTGCCAGCAGTGAAGTATGGACGTATCCCTCTTACGAGCAGTACTTC.

This clone was picked up one time. V gene TRBV12-2 combines with J gene TRBJ1-6; the table calls TRBD1, which could not be checked here. TRBV12-2 is a pseudogene segment. CDR3 size: 16 residues. DNA of the CDR3: TGTGCAAGTCGCCCCCCGGGACAGCCCCATCATTCACCCCTCCACTTT. This sequence encodes CASRPPGQPHHSPLHF.

V is TRBV6-5 and J is TRBJ1-5, with D perhaps TRBD1 (6 bases). The germline CDR1 and CDR2 sequences are MNHEY and SVGAGI. Deletions cut 0 bases from V and 1 base from J, with 10 bases between. The CDR3 sequence is 16 residues long. CDR3 sequence reads: CASSYSWDTSNQPQHF. The CDR3 region has the DNA TGTGCCAGCAGTTACTCGTGGGACACAAGCAATCAGCCCCAGCATTTT.

This chain links TRBV4-2 with TRBJ2-5; 10 nucleotides match TRBD1. This CDR3 spans 17 amino acids. The germline V gene has CDR1 LGHNA and CDR2 YNFKEQ. V gave up 0 bases and J gave up 1 base; unmatched junction bases: 5. CDR3 nucleotides: TGTGCCAGCAGCCAAGATTTGGGACAGGGGTCCCAAGAGACCCAGTACTTC. Translating gives CASSQDLGQGSQETQYF.

The chain employs TRBV7-2 and TRBJ2-7, with a tentative D call TRBD1 (7 bases). The CDR3 is 14 amino acids. V gave up 5 bases and J gave up 6 bases, with 17 bases separating them. CDR1 and CDR2 (germline): SGHTA, FQGNSA. The CDR3: CASSPLRDSLEQYF. CDR3 DNA sequence: TGTGCCAGCAGCCCGTTGCGGGACAGTCTCGAGCAGTACTTC.

The J gene is TRBJ1-2, the V gene TRBV19; 7 bases are shared with TRBD1. CDR3 size: 15 residues. CDR1 LNHDA and CDR2 SQIVND come from the germline V gene (reference sequence). The J segment lost 4 bases and the V segment lost 0 bases, leaving 5 bases of the junction unmatched. CDR3 DNA: TGTGCCAGTAGTATAGAAGGCGGGACAGTCTATGGCTACACCTTC. Its translation is CASSIEGGTVYGYTF.

The chain is built from TRBV28 and TRBJ2-7, with D perhaps TRBD2 (6 bases). CDR3 length equals 17 residues. CDR1 is MDHEN and CDR2 is SYDVKM in the germline V gene. Trimming cost V 6 bases and J 5 bases, with 26 bases left between them. This chain's CDR3 is CASSFTFRDLGRHEQYF. CDR3 in DNA: TGTGCCAGCAGCTTTACTTTTCGGGACCTAGGGAGGCACGAGCAGTACTTC.

The V and J genes are TRBV6-6 and TRBJ1-6; D may be TRBD1 (5 bases). Germline V gene data show CDR1 as MNHNY and CDR2 as SVGAGI (reference sequence). The CDR3 sequence is 14 residues long. With 2 bases removed from V and 7 bases from J, the gap between germline ends came to 9 bases. The CDR3 here is CASSYLDTNSPLHF. The DNA of the CDR3 is TGTGCCAGCAGTTACCTGGACACCAATTCACCCCTCCACTTT.

The chain combines TRBV5-1 with TRBJ2-5; no reliable D call. In germline, CDR1 is SGHRS, CDR2 YFSETQ. The CDR3 extends over 14 amino acids. The ends were cut back, 4 bases at V and 1 base at J, with 11 bases in the middle. CDR3 DNA sequence: TGCGCCAGCAGCCCGACGACAACCCAAGAGACCCAGTACTTC. This encodes CASSPTTTQETQYF.

J is TRBJ2-3 and V is TRBV5-1, with D possibly matching TRBD2 (6 bases). CDR1 and CDR2 from the germline V gene are SGHRS and YFSETQ. The V gene lost 7 bases and the J gene lost 1 base, with 13 bases spanning the gap. The CDR3 runs to 14 residues. CDR3 nucleotides: TGCGCCAGCCACCGGGACTCCCGCACAGATACGCAGTATTTT. This sequence encodes CASHRDSRTDTQYF.

The CDR3 loop is CASSLGKNTEAFF. CDR3 nucleotide sequence: TGTGCCAGCAGCTTAGGCAAGAACACTGAAGCTTTCTTT. The rearrangement links TRBV13 to TRBJ1-1; D not certain. This CDR3 comprises 13 residues. Germline-derived CDR1 and CDR2 are PRHDT and FYEKMQ (reference sequence). V dropped 0 bases and J dropped 1 base, with 3 bases sitting between them.

The V call is TRBV28, the J call TRBJ2-3; TRBD2 matches at 7 bases. V dropped 3 bases and J dropped 6; count of bases not matched to a gene: 9. The CDR3 extends over 15 amino acids. CDR1 and CDR2 (germline): MDHEN, SYDVKM. CDR3 DNA sequence: TGTGCCAGCAGTTTCGGCGGGGGTCTCACGGATACGCAGTATTTT. Encoded protein: CASSFGGGLTDTQYF.

The chain combines TRBV5-1 with TRBJ2-4, with TRBD2 matching 8 bases. CDR3 length: 15 residues. The germline V gene has CDR1 SGHRS and CDR2 YFSETQ. V was pared by 1 base and J by 8 bases, with 8 bases of the junction left unmatched. CDR3 protein: CASSLLAAGRDIQYF. The CDR3 nucleotides read TGCGCCAGCAGCTTGCTCGCAGCCGGGAGGGACATTCAGTACTTC. The full variable domain, completed using reference TRBV5-1 and TRBJ2-4, is KAGVTQTPRYLIKTRGQQVTLSCSPISGHRSVSWYQQTPGQGLQFLFEYFSETQRNKGNFPGRFSGRQFSNSRSEMNVSTLELGDSALYLCASSLLAAGRDIQYFGAGTRLSVL.

The chain couples TRBV5-1 to TRBJ2-3; 10 positions match TRBD2. CDR3 length equals 16 residues. V dropped 0 bases and J dropped 5; count of bases not matched to a gene: 6. The germline CDR1 and CDR2 sequences are SGHRS and YFSETQ. The CDR3 DNA follows: TGCGCCAGCAGCTTGGGGCTAGCGGGGGAGCTAGATACGCAGTATTTT. Its protein is CASSLGLAGELDTQYF.

The CDR3 region has the DNA TGTGCCACCAGCAGAGGGGACGCAACTTCCTACAATGAGCAGTTCTTC. Protein product: CATSRGDATSYNEQFF. The chain links TRBV15 to TRBJ2-1; possibly TRBD1 or TRBD2 for D (5 bases each). Trimming removed 1 base at V and 1 base at J, with 11 bases between. The CDR3 is 16 residues long. Germline values: CDR1 LNHNV, CDR2 YYDKDF (reference sequence). The full variable domain, rest sourced from reference TRBV15 and TRBJ2-1, is DAMVIQNPRYQVTQFGKPVTLSCSQTLNHNVMYWYQQKSSQAPKLLFHYYDKDFNNEADTPDNFQSRRPNTSFCFLDIRSPGLGDTAMYLCATSRGDATSYNEQFFGPGTRLTVL.

This chain uses TRBV9 with TRBJ2-6; no clear D gene. Looked up from germline, CDR1 is SGDLS and CDR2 is YYNGEE. The CDR3 spans 15 residues. Trimming shortened V by 4 bases and J by 0 bases, and 8 bases separated the two germline ends. Here the CDR3 DNA reads TGTGCCAGCAGCTTGAGCCCCTCTGGGGCCAACGTCCTGACTTTC. It specifies CASSLSPSGANVLTF.

The rearrangement links TRBV7-9 to TRBJ2-3, with 13 positions matching TRBD2. Germline V gene lookup returns CDR1 SEHNR and CDR2 FQNEAQ (reference sequence). V lost 3 bases and J lost 5; bases outside the gene matches: 5. This CDR3 comprises 16 residues. The chain's CDR3 is CASSLGLAGNRDTQYF. The DNA for the CDR3 is TGTGCCAGCAGCTTGGGACTAGCGGGAAACCGAGATACGCAGTATTTT.

The chain carries TRBV5-4 and TRBJ1-1; a possible D gene is TRBD1 (5 bases). From germline, CDR1 is SGHNT and CDR2 YYREEE (reference sequence). The CDR3 is made up of 14 amino acids. The germline V and J ends were trimmed by 1 base and 0 bases, with 7 bases remaining between them. CDR3 region: CASSLQGVNTEAFF. The CDR3 DNA reads TGTGCCAGCAGCTTGCAGGGAGTGAACACTGAAGCTTTCTTT.